Listed below are T cell receptor beta chains from one sample, sequenced in a study of T cells after yellow fever vaccination. Each CDR3 protein is one row after TCRdb ran MiXCR on the 5' RACE reads. This table has some 160,000 distinct CDR3 sequences, roughly 9% appearing once. Source: CD8+ T cells sorted from PBMCs, taken 45 days after the yellow fever booster vaccination. Receptor source: a man between 18 and 29 years old who received the YFV17D yellow fever vaccine. CDR3s include the opening cysteine and the closing phenylalanine or tryptophan. The D gene is left open where the match is weak. Rows may omit the clone size; those that give it use once, few, many or a size class.

D	length	V	size	J	CDR3	DNA
TRBD1	14	TRBV7-9	many	TRBJ1-6	CASGQGAGNSPLHF	TGTGCCAGCGGACAGGGGGCAGGTAATTCACCCCTCCACTTT
-	17	TRBV6-6	many	TRBJ1-1	CASSHPELGTLNTEAFF	TGTGCCAGCAGCCACCCGGAATTGGGAACTCTGAACACTGAAGCTTTCTTT
-	16	TRBV18	few	TRBJ2-7	CASSPLTGTSSYEQYF	TGTGCCAGCTCACCTCTTACCGGGACAAGCTCCTACGAGCAGTACTTC
-	13	TRBV6-5	-	TRBJ1-1	CASGFPKNTEAFF	TGTGCCAGTGGGTTCCCTAAGAACACTGAAGCTTTCTTT
-	12	TRBV6-5	many	TRBJ2-2	CASRPIPGELFF	TGTGCCAGCAGGCCCATTCCCGGGGAGCTGTTTTTT
-	16	TRBV7-2	-	TRBJ2-1	CASSYRAGGFYNEQFF	TGTGCCAGCAGCTACAGGGCAGGGGGGTTCTACAATGAGCAGTTCTTC
TRBD1	14	TRBV6-6	many	TRBJ2-7	CASSIQGAVYEQYF	TGTGCCAGCAGTATCCAGGGGGCAGTCTACGAGCAGTACTTC
-	18	TRBV7-6	few	TRBJ2-7	CASSLAASLLLGVYEQYF	TGTGCCAGCAGCTTAGCGGCCTCCCTACTCCTGGGTGTATACGAGCAGTACTTC
-	13	TRBV4-3	few	TRBJ1-5	CASSQDLNQPQHF	TGCGCCAGCAGCCAAGATCTCAATCAGCCCCAGCATTTT
-	11	TRBV15	many	TRBJ2-7	CATSKGYEQYF	TGTGCCACCAGCAAGGGCTACGAGCAGTACTTC
-	14	TRBV6-5	-	TRBJ1-2	CASSLGGGPYGYTF	TGTGCCAGCAGTTTGGGGGGAGGGCCGTATGGCTACACCTTC
-	17	TRBV25-1	few	TRBJ1-6	CASSDHGGGPYNSPLHF	TGTGCCAGCAGTGATCACGGCGGGGGACCTTATAATTCACCCCTCCACTTT
-	14	TRBV5-1	-	TRBJ1-1	CASRLDSMNTEAFF	TGCGCCAGCAGACTGGACAGCATGAACACTGAAGCTTTCTTT
-	12	TRBV5-5	-	TRBJ2-7	CASSLGVAEQYF	TGTGCCAGCAGCTTAGGCGTTGCCGAGCAGTACTTC
-	14	TRBV18	many	TRBJ1-1	CASSPLGQNTEAFF	TGTGCCAGCTCACCATTGGGTCAGAACACTGAAGCTTTCTTT
-	15	TRBV29-1	many	TRBJ2-5	CSGSGSAGYQETQYF	TGCAGCGGGTCGGGAAGTGCGGGGTACCAAGAGACCCAGTACTTC
-	15	TRBV29-1	-	TRBJ2-3	CSVATTIPGGGTQYF	TGCAGCGTTGCCACGACAATCCCCGGTGGTGGTACGCAGTATTTT
TRBD1	14	TRBV19	many	TRBJ2-7	CASSHQGVSYEQYF	TGTGCCAGTAGTCACCAGGGGGTCTCCTACGAGCAGTACTTC
TRBD1	16	TRBV4-2	few	TRBJ1-2	CASSQKGQGNAGGYTF	TGTGCCAGCAGCCAAAAGGGACAGGGTAACGCAGGAGGCTACACCTTC
-	14	TRBV4-2	many	TRBJ2-3	CASSQEVGTDTQYF	TGTGCCAGCAGCCAAGAAGTGGGCACAGATACGCAGTATTTT
TRBD1	16	TRBV10-3	few	TRBJ1-2	CAIRGVLTGGAYGYTF	TGTGCCATCAGGGGGGTACTGACAGGGGGCGCTTATGGCTACACCTTC
TRBD2	18	TRBV6-2/TRBV6-3	-	TRBJ2-2	CASSYPTSGGPGTGELFF	TGTGCCAGCAGTTACCCGACTAGCGGGGGCCCGGGGACCGGGGAGCTGTTTTTT
-	16	TRBV4-3	few	TRBJ1-1	CASSQDRGAMDTEAFF	TGCGCCAGCAGCCAAGATCGGGGGGCGATGGACACTGAAGCTTTCTTT
TRBD2	15	TRBV27	few	TRBJ2-3	CASSLTRGGTDTQYF	TGTGCCAGCAGTTTAACGCGGGGGGGCACAGATACGCAGTATTTT
-	15	TRBV4-3	few	TRBJ1-2	CASSRGTETNYGYTF	TGCGCCAGCAGCCGCGGGACGGAGACTAACTATGGCTACACCTTC
-	17	TRBV7-3	few	TRBJ2-1	CASSLSGSLGYDNEQFF	TGTGCCAGCAGCTTAAGTGGATCCCTAGGTTACGACAATGAGCAGTTCTTC
-	15	TRBV5-1	-	TRBJ1-1	CASSLGDLGGTEAFF	TGCGCCAGCAGCTTAGGGGATCTTGGCGGCACTGAAGCTTTCTTT
-	12	TRBV29-1	few	TRBJ2-1	CSVEAPYNEQFF	TGCAGCGTTGAGGCACCTTACAATGAGCAGTTCTTC
-	11	TRBV19	few	TRBJ1-2	CAVAVNYGYTF	TGTGCGGTCGCAGTTAACTATGGCTACACCTTC
-	14	TRBV6-2/TRBV6-3	many	TRBJ2-1	CASSYPYGDAEQFF	TGTGCCAGCAGTTACCCCTATGGGGATGCTGAGCAGTTCTTC
TRBD1	16	TRBV4-1	few	TRBJ1-2	CASSQARTGIIHGYTF	TGCGCCAGCAGCCAAGCCAGGACAGGGATCATCCATGGCTACACCTTC
-	15	TRBV5-1	-	TRBJ2-1	CASSFLAGRPDEQFF	TGCGCCAGCAGCTTTCTCGCAGGGCGGCCTGATGAGCAGTTCTTC
-	14	TRBV27	-	TRBJ2-3	CASSFRGATDTQYF	TGTGCCAGCAGTTTCAGGGGAGCCACAGATACGCAGTATTTT
-	15	TRBV6-5	many	TRBJ1-1	CASSYSRRLETEAFF	TGTGCCAGCAGTTACTCCCGACGATTGGAAACTGAAGCTTTCTTT
-	13	TRBV20-1	few	TRBJ1-1	CSADEGGPTEAFF	TGCAGTGCCGACGAGGGGGGGCCCACTGAAGCTTTCTTT
-	13	TRBV6-2/TRBV6-3	-	TRBJ2-5	CASNKHSQETQYF	TGTGCCAGCAACAAACACTCACAAGAGACCCAGTACTTC
TRBD1	15	TRBV7-2	few	TRBJ2-5	CASSLVQGAQETQYF	TGTGCCAGCAGCTTAGTACAGGGGGCCCAAGAGACCCAGTACTTC
-	15	TRBV27	-	TRBJ1-2	CASSTGPDSRGDYTF	TGTGCCAGCAGTACGGGACCGGACAGTAGGGGCGACTACACCTTC
TRBD1	13	TRBV7-9	few	TRBJ2-5	CASRPDRDETQYF	TGTGCCAGCAGACCCGACAGGGACGAGACCCAGTACTTC
TRBD2	18	TRBV15	few	TRBJ2-1	CATSRDQASGDSYNEQFF	TGTGCCACCAGCAGAGATCAAGCTAGCGGGGATTCCTACAATGAGCAGTTCTTC
-	11	TRBV7-6	many	TRBJ1-4	CASGTYEKLFF	TGTGCCAGCGGAACTTATGAAAAACTGTTTTTT
TRBD1	16	TRBV4-1	few	TRBJ1-6	CASNRADRDYNSPLHF	TGCGCCAGCAATCGCGCGGACAGGGACTATAATTCACCCCTCCACTTT